Presented here are 26 T cell receptor beta chains from one specimen sequenced in a study of blood T cell repertoires in COVID-19. Using immunoSEQ multiplex PCR, the repertoire was profiled, and TCRdb retains in-frame clones only, with some absent. The sample contains over 200,000 clones, more than 75% of which appear only once. The sequencing input was PBMCs or T cells enriched from blood (not recorded which). Receptors were obtained from a man aged 18 to 29 who had recovered from COVID-19.

This chain uses TRBV5-4 with TRBJ2-3; the match to TRBD2 covers 10 bases. CDR1 is SGHNT and CDR2 is YYREEE in the germline V gene (reference sequence). The V and J ends lost 1 base and 1 base, in that order; junction bases with no gene match: 3. CDR3 length equals 16 residues. The CDR3 protein is CASSLMLAGGTDTQYF. Written as DNA, the CDR3 is TGTGCCAGCAGCTTGATGCTAGCGGGGGGCACAGATACGCAGTATTTT. The whole variable domain, remainder taken from reference TRBV5-4 and TRBJ2-3, is ETGVTQSPTHLIKTRGQQVTLRCSSQSGHNTVSWYQQALGQGPQFIFQYYREEENGRGNFPPRFSGLQFPNYSSELNVNALELDDSALYLCASSLMLAGGTDTQYFGPGTRLTVL.

The chain is built from TRBV4-2 and TRBJ2-5; 7 bases line up with TRBD2. The CDR3 loop spans 17 amino acids. Per the germline V gene, CDR1 is LGHNA and CDR2 is YNFKEQ. With V trimmed by 0 bases and J by 1 base, 8 bases remained unmatched. In DNA form, the CDR3 reads TGTGCCAGCAGCCAAGAGCTGGGGCGGGGGACCCAAGAGACCCAGTACTTC. It is translated as CASSQELGRGTQETQYF.

The chain couples TRBV28 to TRBJ2-2; 8 bases are shared with TRBD2. J lost 0 bases, V lost 5 bases, and 8 bases had no gene match. This CDR3 comprises 17 residues. CDR1 and CDR2 (germline): MDHEN, SYDVKM. CDR3 loop: CASSQIAGTANTGELFF. For the CDR3, the DNA is TGTGCCAGCAGTCAAATAGCGGGAACCGCGAACACCGGGGAGCTGTTTTTT.

This rearrangement joins TRBV7-6 to TRBJ2-7; a weak D match, TRBD1 (5 bases). The germline V gene encodes CDR1 SGHVS and CDR2 FNYEAQ. The V end was cut by 2 bases, the J end by 2 bases, with 22 bases between. CDR3 length equals 18 residues. As DNA, the CDR3 is TGTGCCAGCAGCTTAAGATCCAGGGTTTTCTGTTGCCCCTACGAGCAGTACTTC. This codes for CASSLRSRVFCCPYEQYF.

V is TRBV9 and J is TRBJ1-6; TRBD1 aligns across 8 bases. J lost 9 bases, V lost 3 bases, and 8 bases had no gene match. The CDR3 covers 15 residues. CDR1 and CDR2 (germline): SGDLS, YYNGEE. The CDR3 region is CASSAKQGVGSPLHF. CDR3 nucleotide sequence: TGTGCCAGCAGCGCGAAACAGGGGGTCGGTTCACCCCTCCACTTT.

J is TRBJ1-1 and V is TRBV11-1; a weak D match, TRBD1 (5 bases). V lost 5 bases to trimming and J lost 0 bases, with 7 bases between them. The length of the CDR3 is 13 residues. The V gene's germline CDR1 is SGHAT and CDR2 FQDESV (reference sequence). The CDR3 protein is CASSQDMNTEAFF. The CDR3 DNA follows: TGTGCCAGCAGCCAGGACATGAACACTGAAGCTTTCTTT.

The chain links TRBV27 to TRBJ2-3, with TRBD2 matching 9 bases. Germline V gives CDR1 MNHEY, CDR2 SMNVEV (reference sequence). This CDR3 has 17 amino acids. V shed 6 bases and J 0 bases; nucleotides not matched to a gene: 10. The CDR3 nucleotides read TGTGCCAGCAGCCCCGGATTGACTAGCGGAAGCACAGATACGCAGTATTTT. It translates to CASSPGLTSGSTDTQYF.

V and J are TRBV14 and TRBJ1-3, with 9 bases aligning to TRBD1. The CDR3 is 17 amino acids. CDR1 SGHDN and CDR2 FVKESK come from the germline V gene. After removal of 4 bases from V and 0 bases from J, the junction contained 7 bases not matched to a gene. The CDR3 reads CASSLGTGTYSGNTIYF. CDR3 DNA sequence: TGTGCCAGCAGCCTGGGGACAGGGACCTACTCTGGAAACACCATATATTTT.

The chain carries TRBV7-2 and TRBJ1-1, with 8 bases aligning to TRBD1. The CDR3 totals 15 residues. The junction had 6 bases not matched to a gene; V was cut back by 2 bases and J by 4 bases. Germline V gene data show CDR1 as SGHTA and CDR2 as FQGNSA. This chain's CDR3 is CASSLQDRVGTEAFF. The DNA for the CDR3 is TGTGCCAGCAGCTTACAGGACAGGGTGGGCACTGAAGCTTTCTTT.

This chain uses TRBV28 with TRBJ1-1; tentatively, D is TRBD1 (5 bases). CDR3 length: 13 amino acids. The germline V gene has CDR1 MDHEN and CDR2 SYDVKM. V was shortened by 3 bases and J by 0 bases, with 5 bases between the two germline ends. As DNA, the CDR3 is TGTGCCAGCAGTTTGACAGTGAACACTGAAGCTTTCTTT. Translation: CASSLTVNTEAFF.

The gene calls are TRBV27 and TRBJ2-1, with 10 bases identical to TRBD2. V dropped 2 bases and J dropped 6; count of bases not matched to a gene: 10. This CDR3 comprises 17 residues. Per germline, CDR1 MNHEY and CDR2 SMNVEV (reference sequence). In nucleotides, the CDR3 is TGTGCCAGCAGTTTAAGCGGGGGGGGACCCCACAGCAATGAGCAGTTCTTC. Translating gives CASSLSGGGPHSNEQFF.

V usage is TRBV4-2 and J usage is TRBJ2-7; no reliable D call. The CDR3 has 13 residues. Germline V CDR1 and CDR2: LGHNA, YNFKEQ. With 1 base removed from V and 2 bases from J, the gap between germline ends came to 6 bases. The CDR3 spells CASSQGSTYEQYF. The CDR3 DNA follows: TGTGCCAGCAGCCAAGGTTCAACCTACGAGCAGTACTTC.

The V gene is TRBV19, the J gene TRBJ1-2, with D possibly being TRBD1 (6 bases). CDR1 LNHDA and CDR2 SQIVND come from the germline V gene (reference sequence). This CDR3 contains 15 residues. Trimming removed 6 bases at V and 4 bases at J, with 18 bases between. The CDR3 DNA reads TGTGCCAGTAGACCCCGGGACACGAAGTCCTATGGCTACACCTTC. This encodes CASRPRDTKSYGYTF.

The rearrangement uses TRBV6-1 and TRBJ2-1, with 15 nucleotides matching TRBD2. Germline V CDR1 and CDR2: MNHNS, SASEGT. CDR3 length equals 19 residues. The V and J ends lost 0 bases and 2 bases, in that order; junction bases with no gene match: 5. The CDR3 nucleotides are TGTGCCAGCAGTGAAGCGGGACTAGCGGGAGGCCTAACCTACAATGAGCAGTTCTTC. It specifies CASSEAGLAGGLTYNEQFF.

The chain has TRBV5-8 and TRBJ1-6; the D is unclear. The CDR3 runs 12 residues. Trimming took 2 bases from V and 10 from J, leaving 7 bases between them. CDR1 is SGHTS and CDR2 is YDEGEE in the germline V gene. The CDR3 protein is CASSFPLSPLHF. The CDR3 nucleotides read TGTGCCAGCAGCTTCCCCCTATCACCCCTCCACTTT.

The chain recombines TRBV11-2 with TRBJ2-3; 10 bases fit TRBD1. CDR3 length: 14 amino acids. Germline assignment: CDR1 SGHAT and CDR2 FQNNGV. The V segment lost 6 bases and the J segment 10 bases; nucleotides outside the gene matches: 10. The CDR3 loop reads CASSSNRDRGAQYF. The CDR3 DNA reads TGTGCCAGCAGTTCAAACCGGGACAGGGGTGCGCAGTATTTT.

The rearrangement joins TRBV13 to TRBJ2-2; 7 bases are shared with TRBD1. The CDR3 consists of 16 residues. V lost 5 bases, J lost 1 base, and 7 bases stayed unmatched. Germline V gene data show CDR1 as PRHDT and CDR2 as FYEKMQ (reference sequence). The CDR3 sequence is CASSQTGTVNTGELFF. The CDR3 region has the DNA TGTGCCAGCAGCCAGACCGGGACAGTGAACACCGGGGAGCTGTTTTTT.

The chain couples TRBV20-1 to TRBJ2-1, with 10 bases identical to TRBD2. J lost 5 bases, V lost 3 bases, and 7 bases had no gene match. The CDR3 is made up of 15 amino acids. Germline V gene data show CDR1 as DFQATT and CDR2 as SNEGSKA (reference sequence). The CDR3 here is CSASHPSGGNNEQFF. For the CDR3, the DNA is TGCAGTGCTAGTCACCCTAGCGGGGGTAACAATGAGCAGTTCTTC.

This chain connects TRBV18 to TRBJ2-5, with 14 bases identical to TRBD2. CDR3 length: 18 residues. After removal of 0 bases from V and 5 bases from J, the junction contained 8 bases not matched to a gene. Germline CDR1 reads KGHSH; CDR2 reads LQKENI. As DNA, the CDR3 is TGTGCCAGCTCACCACCGGGACTAGCGGGGGCCTTGTCGGAGACCCAGTACTTC. It encodes CASSPPGLAGALSETQYF. Filled out from reference TRBV18 and TRBJ2-5, the complete variable domain reads NAGVMQNPRHLVRRRGQEARLRCSPMKGHSHVYWYRQLPEEGLKFMVYLQKENIIDESGMPKERFSAEFPKEGPSILRIQQVVRGDSAAYFCASSPPGLAGALSETQYFGPGTRLLVL.

The rearrangement uses TRBV28 and TRBJ1-2; D is perhaps TRBD1 (5 bases). Germline V gene data show CDR1 as MDHEN and CDR2 as SYDVKM. V was shortened by 5 bases and J by 4 bases, with 20 bases between the two germline ends. This CDR3 is built from 16 residues. The CDR3 reads CASSQGTQSLTYGYTF. CDR3 sequence (DNA): TGTGCCAGCAGTCAGGGAACTCAGAGTCTTACCTATGGCTACACCTTC.

J is TRBJ2-3 and V is TRBV13, with a possible D match to TRBD2 (5 bases). The CDR3 is 15 amino acids. V dropped 5 bases and J dropped 0 bases, with 12 bases sitting between them. From germline, CDR1 is PRHDT and CDR2 FYEKMQ (reference sequence). The CDR3 is CASSPQRSSTDTQYF. CDR3 bases: TGTGCCAGCAGCCCCCAGCGGAGTAGCACAGATACGCAGTATTTT.

The J gene is TRBJ1-2, the V gene TRBV12-5; D is uncertain. Trimming shortened V by 0 bases and J by 6 bases, and 11 bases separated the two germline ends. Germline V lookup: CDR1 LGHNT, CDR2 FRNRAP. The CDR3 has 14 amino acids. CDR3 sequence (DNA): TGTGCTAGTGGTTTGGTCCCCGCGGTGAATGGCTACACCTTC. Protein sequence: CASGLVPAVNGYTF.

This clone was found a few times. The chain combines TRBV14 with TRBJ1-1; D ambiguous. Germline V gene data show CDR1 as SGHDN and CDR2 as FVKESK. The CDR3 covers 16 residues. V gave up 2 bases and J gave up 3 bases, with 16 bases separating them. CDR3 DNA sequence: TGTGCCAGCAGCCAATTTGAGCCGTGGGGAGACACTGAAGCTTTCTTT. Its translation is CASSQFEPWGDTEAFF.

This chain uses TRBV6-5 with TRBJ2-7; tentatively, D is TRBD2 (5 bases). The V gene lost 5 bases and the J gene lost 5 bases, with 19 bases spanning the gap. CDR3 length: 15 amino acids. Germline V gives CDR1 MNHEY, CDR2 SVGAGI. The DNA of the CDR3 is TGTGCCAGCAGTACTCACCCCGGGTCCGGGGACGAGCAGTACTTC. Translating gives CASSTHPGSGDEQYF.

This chain joins TRBV10-3 and TRBJ2-1; D uncertain. The CDR3 length is 13 residues. The V gene's germline CDR1 is ENHRY and CDR2 SYGVKD. V was clipped by 7 bases and J by 5 bases, with 12 bases between them. The DNA of the CDR3 is TGTGCCATCACCCCGAGCCCCAACAATGAGCAGTTCTTC. Amino acids: CAITPSPNNEQFF.

The chain has TRBV2 and TRBJ2-2; 9 nucleotides match TRBD1. This CDR3 has 16 amino acids. The trim removed 4 bases at V and 1 base at J, leaving 4 bases unmatched. From germline, CDR1 is SNHLY and CDR2 FYNNEI. The CDR3: CASSAQGALNTGELFF. CDR3 DNA: TGTGCCAGCAGTGCACAGGGGGCGCTGAACACCGGGGAGCTGTTTTTT. Variable domain in full (rest from reference TRBV2 and TRBJ2-2): EPEVTQTPSHQVTQMGQEVILRCVPISNHLYFYWYRQILGQKVEFLVSFYNNEISEKSEIFDDQFSVERPDGSNFTLKIRSTKLEDSAMYFCASSAQGALNTGELFFGEGSRLTVL.